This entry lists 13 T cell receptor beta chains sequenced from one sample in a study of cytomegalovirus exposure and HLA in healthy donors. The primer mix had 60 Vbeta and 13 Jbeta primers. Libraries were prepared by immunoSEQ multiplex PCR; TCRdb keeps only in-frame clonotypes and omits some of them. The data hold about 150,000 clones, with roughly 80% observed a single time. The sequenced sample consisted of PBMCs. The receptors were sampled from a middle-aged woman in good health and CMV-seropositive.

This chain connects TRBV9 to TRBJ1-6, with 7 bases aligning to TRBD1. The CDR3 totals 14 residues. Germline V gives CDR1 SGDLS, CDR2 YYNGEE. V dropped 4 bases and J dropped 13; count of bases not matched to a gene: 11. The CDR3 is CASSPGTAIHPLHF. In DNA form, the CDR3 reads TGTGCCAGCAGCCCGGGGACAGCAATTCACCCCCTCCACTTT.

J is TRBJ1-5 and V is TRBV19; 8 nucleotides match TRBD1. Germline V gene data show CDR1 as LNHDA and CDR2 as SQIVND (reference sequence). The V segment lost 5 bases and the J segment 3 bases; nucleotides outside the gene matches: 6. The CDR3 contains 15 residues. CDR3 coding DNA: TGTGCCAGTAGTGTCGGACAGGGCCACAATCAGCCCCAGCATTTT. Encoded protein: CASSVGQGHNQPQHF.

The CDR3 reads CAWSSGTANEKLFF. Here the CDR3 DNA reads TGTGCCTGGAGTTCCGGGACAGCGAATGAAAAACTGTTTTTT. This rearrangement joins TRBV30 to TRBJ1-4; 7 bases fit TRBD1. Germline values: CDR1 GTSNPN, CDR2 SVGIG (reference sequence). V lost 2 bases, J lost 5 bases, and 5 bases stayed unmatched. This CDR3 spans 14 amino acids.

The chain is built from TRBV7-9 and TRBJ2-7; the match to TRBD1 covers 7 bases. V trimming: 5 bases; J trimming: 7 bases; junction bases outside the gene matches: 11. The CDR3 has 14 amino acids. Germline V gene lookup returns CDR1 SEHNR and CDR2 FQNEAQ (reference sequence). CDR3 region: CASSLGQSSGEQYF. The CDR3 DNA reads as TGTGCCAGCAGCCTGGGACAGTCCTCGGGGGAGCAGTACTTC.

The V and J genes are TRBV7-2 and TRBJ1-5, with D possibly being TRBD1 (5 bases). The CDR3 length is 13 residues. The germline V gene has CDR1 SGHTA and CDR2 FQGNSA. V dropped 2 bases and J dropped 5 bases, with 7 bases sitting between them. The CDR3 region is CASSLLGDQPQHF. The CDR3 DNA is TGTGCCAGCAGCTTATTAGGGGATCAGCCCCAGCATTTT.

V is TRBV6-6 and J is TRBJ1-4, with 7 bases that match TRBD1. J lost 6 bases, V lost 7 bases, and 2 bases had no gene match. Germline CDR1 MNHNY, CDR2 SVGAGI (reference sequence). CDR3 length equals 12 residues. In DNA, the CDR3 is TGTGCCAGCAACAGGGGCGATGAAAAACTGTTTTTT. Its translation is CASNRGDEKLFF.

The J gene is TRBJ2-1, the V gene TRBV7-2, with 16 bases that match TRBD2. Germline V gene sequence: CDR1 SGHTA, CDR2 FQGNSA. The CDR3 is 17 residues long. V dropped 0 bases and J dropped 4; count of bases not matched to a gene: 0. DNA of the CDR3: TGTGCCAGCAGCTTAGCGGGACTAGCGGGAGGGTACAATGAGCAGTTCTTC. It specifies CASSLAGLAGGYNEQFF.

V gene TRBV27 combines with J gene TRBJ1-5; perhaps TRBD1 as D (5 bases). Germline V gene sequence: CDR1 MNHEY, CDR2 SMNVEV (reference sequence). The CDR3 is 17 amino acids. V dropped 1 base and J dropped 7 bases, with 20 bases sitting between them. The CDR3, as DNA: TGTGCCAGCAGTTTATATCGGGGAGGGGCCTTAATCCAGCCCCAGCATTTT. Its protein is CASSLYRGGALIQPQHF.

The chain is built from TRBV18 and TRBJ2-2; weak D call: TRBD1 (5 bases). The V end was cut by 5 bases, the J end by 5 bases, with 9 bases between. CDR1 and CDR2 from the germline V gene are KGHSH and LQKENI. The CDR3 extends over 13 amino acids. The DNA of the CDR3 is TGTGCCAGCTCATCAGGGTTGACCGGGGAGCTGTTTTTT. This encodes CASSSGLTGELFF. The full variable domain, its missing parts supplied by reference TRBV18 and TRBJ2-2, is NAGVMQNPRHLVRRRGQEARLRCSPMKGHSHVYWYRQLPEEGLKFMVYLQKENIIDESGMPKERFSAEFPKEGPSILRIQQVVRGDSAAYFCASSSGLTGELFFGEGSRLTVL.

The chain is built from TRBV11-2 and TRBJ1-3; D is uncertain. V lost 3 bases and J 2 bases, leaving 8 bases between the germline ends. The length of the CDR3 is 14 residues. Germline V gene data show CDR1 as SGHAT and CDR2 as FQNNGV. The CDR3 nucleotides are TGTGCCAGCAGCTTGCCGGGAACTGGAAACACCATATATTTT. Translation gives CASSLPGTGNTIYF.

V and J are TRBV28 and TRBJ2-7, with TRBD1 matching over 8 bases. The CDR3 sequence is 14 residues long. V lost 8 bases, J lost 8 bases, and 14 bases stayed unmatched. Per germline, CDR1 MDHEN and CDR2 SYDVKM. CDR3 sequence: CASANQGALTKQYF. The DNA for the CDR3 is TGTGCCAGCGCCAATCAGGGGGCCCTTACGAAGCAGTACTTC. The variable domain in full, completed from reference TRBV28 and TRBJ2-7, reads DVKVTQSSRYLVKRTGEKVFLECVQDMDHENMFWYRQDPGLGLRLIYFSYDVKMKEKGDIPEGYSVSREKKERFSLILESASTNQTSMYLCASANQGALTKQYFGPGTRLTVT.

The CDR3 reads CASSKITRGGRNTEAFF. Written as DNA, the CDR3 is TGTGCCAGCAGTAAGATTACCCGGGGGGGGAGAAACACTGAAGCTTTCTTT. The chain links TRBV21-1 to TRBJ1-1. TRBV21-1 is a documented pseudogene. This CDR3 is built from 17 residues.

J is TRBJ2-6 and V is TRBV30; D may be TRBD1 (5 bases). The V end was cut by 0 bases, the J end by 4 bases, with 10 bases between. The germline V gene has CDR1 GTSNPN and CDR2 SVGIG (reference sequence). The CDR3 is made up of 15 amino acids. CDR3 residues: CAWSVLGAGANVLTF. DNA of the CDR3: TGTGCCTGGAGTGTCTTAGGGGCCGGGGCCAACGTCCTGACTTTC.